The T cell receptor (beta chain) described here comes from a study of breast tumors, draining lymph nodes, adjacent tissues. Study conclusions and caveats: Data fit most tumor T cells coming from lymph node, expanding in tumor.

This clonotype was picked up many times. As yet, its antigen is unknown. Breast cancer patients provided tissue from their axillary draining lymph nodes. TCRdb called the multiplex PCR reads again in MiXCR, with one record for every CDR3 protein. This table holds fewer than 250,000 distinct CDR3 sequences, roughly 30% found once. The CDR3 runs to 13 residues. The V end lost 2 bases, the J end lost 6 bases, and 10 bases lay between the germline ends. The specimen was axillary lymph node tissue. V usage is TRBV12-3 or TRBV12-4 and J usage is TRBJ1-2; tentative D call: TRBD1 (5 bases). This receptor was taken from a female donor with breast cancer. Some clones in this sample may be carry-over from other donors' samples. CDR3 in DNA: TGTGCCAGCAGTTTACAGGGACTGGATGGCTACACCTTC. Its translation: CASSLQGLDGYTF.